This T cell receptor beta chain was captured by sequencing in a study of CD8 T cells in Susac syndrome. RNA in amounts of about 0.45 to 1 ug was reverse transcribed with random hexamers. An immunoSEQ multiplex PCR generated amplified TCR beta CDR3 products spanning 54 Vbeta and 13 Jbeta. TCRdb redid the calling of the immunoSEQ multiplex PCR reads with MiXCR, one entry per CDR3 protein. The sample has about 50,000 distinct CDR3 sequences, 93% seen once. CDR1 and CDR2 (germline): GTSNPN, SVGIG (reference sequence). The CDR3 is made up of 16 amino acids. V lost 1 base and J 0 bases, leaving 10 bases between the germline ends. CD8+ and CD4+ blood T cells underwent TCR beta sequencing. Negative magnetic isolation gave CD8+ and CD4+ cells; FACS enriched CD8+ TEMRA.

Sequenced: CD8+ T cells from PBMCs. The chain uses TRBV30 and TRBJ1-6; the D is unclear. The sequence was obtained from a human donor with multiple sclerosis. The CDR3 sequence: CAWSDTETSYNSPLHF. The DNA for the CDR3 is TGTGCCTGGAGTGACACAGAGACCTCCTATAATTCACCCCTCCACTTT.